This passage covers 19 T cell receptor beta chains from one sample sequenced in a study of immune evolution from preneoplasia to lung adenocarcinoma. TCRdb keeps only in-frame clones here, not all; method: immunoSEQ multiplex PCR. The sample lists some 5,000 clones, roughly 69% occurring once. Sequenced input: FFPE adjacent normal lung tissue. The receptors here all came from an older person with lung adenocarcinoma.

In this sample, this clone turned up a few times. The chain couples TRBV7-2 to TRBJ1-1; 8 bases agree with TRBD1. Germline values: CDR1 SGHTA, CDR2 FQGNSA. The CDR3 has 15 residues. With 1 base clipped from V and 4 bases from J, the junction kept 5 bases outside the gene matches. The CDR3 DNA reads as TGTGCCAGCAGCTTAGATCCAGGGGGCATCACTGAAGCTTTCTTT. It translates to CASSLDPGGITEAFF.

The chain joins TRBV5-4 to TRBJ2-5, with 8 bases lining up with TRBD1. Unmatched junction bases numbered 11, after V lost 4 bases and J lost 6 bases. Germline CDR1 is SGHNT and CDR2 is YYREEE (reference sequence). This CDR3 is built from 15 residues. The CDR3 region is CASSLMTGEGKTQYF. CDR3 DNA sequence: TGTGCCAGCAGCCTGATGACAGGGGAAGGGAAGACCCAGTACTTC. The full variable domain, rest sourced from reference TRBV5-4 and TRBJ2-5, is ETGVTQSPTHLIKTRGQQVTLRCSSQSGHNTVSWYQQALGQGPQFIFQYYREEENGRGNFPPRFSGLQFPNYSSELNVNALELDDSALYLCASSLMTGEGKTQYFGPGTRLLVL.

The J gene is TRBJ1-6, the V gene TRBV5-5; D unclear. Germline V gives CDR1 SGHKS, CDR2 YYEKEE (reference sequence). The V end lost 1 base, the J end lost 7 bases, and 0 bases lay between the germline ends. The CDR3 has 11 residues. The CDR3 coding sequence is TGTGCCAGCAGCTTGAATTCACCCCTCCACTTT. Amino acid sequence: CASSLNSPLHF.

The CDR3: CAISEGRGGYEQYF. CDR3 nucleotides: TGTGCCATCAGTGAGGGGAGGGGAGGCTACGAGCAGTACTTC. V is TRBV10-3 and J is TRBJ2-7; 7 nucleotides line up with TRBD2. The CDR3 contains 14 residues. Germline V gives CDR1 ENHRY, CDR2 SYGVKD. The J segment lost 3 bases and the V segment lost 2 bases, leaving 4 bases of the junction unmatched.

This chain uses TRBV9 with TRBJ2-5; TRBD2 matches 7 bases. Losses at the gene ends were 3 bases for V and 5 bases for J; bases not matched to a gene: 7. CDR1 SGDLS and CDR2 YYNGEE come from the germline V gene. There are 14 residues in the CDR3. The DNA of the CDR3 is TGTGCCAGCAGCGAATTGGGGGGAGGGGAGACCCAGTACTTC. This encodes CASSELGGGETQYF.

The genes are TRBV18 and TRBJ2-1, with D perhaps matching TRBD1 (5 bases). Trimming took 6 bases from V and 8 from J, leaving 20 bases between them. Germline V lookup: CDR1 KGHSH, CDR2 LQKENI. The CDR3 runs to 15 residues. CDR3 DNA sequence: TGTGCCAGCTCTTCGTACAGGACAAATCTCCATGAGCAGTTCTTC. This encodes CASSSYRTNLHEQFF.

This clone occurred a few times. The chain couples TRBV5-1 to TRBJ1-1; D might be TRBD1 (5 bases). V was cut by 2 bases and J by 8 bases, with 19 bases left in between. Germline CDR1 reads SGHRS; CDR2 reads YFSETQ. The CDR3 sequence is 15 residues long. In DNA form, the CDR3 reads TGCGCCAGCAGCTTTGGTAGGGGAGCACGGCCGGAAGCTTTCTTT. Protein sequence: CASSFGRGARPEAFF.

This clone is medium-sized within its sample. The gene calls are TRBV6-5 and TRBJ2-3, with TRBD2 matching over 7 bases. This CDR3 comprises 15 residues. The V gene end was trimmed by 6 bases and the J gene end by 0 bases; junction bases not matched to a gene: 6. CDR1 and CDR2 from the germline V gene are MNHEY and SVGAGI. The CDR3 nucleotides are TGTGCCAGCAGCTACACGACTAGCAGCACAGATACGCAGTATTTT. Amino acids: CASSYTTSSTDTQYF.

The chain joins TRBV2 to TRBJ2-1; 14 nucleotides align to TRBD2. This CDR3 region has 13 residues. The V segment lost 5 bases and the J segment 13 bases; nucleotides outside the gene matches: 4. Germline loops: CDR1 SNHLY, CDR2 FYNNEI. The CDR3 DNA reads as TGTGCCAGCAGTTCGGGACTAGCGGGGGACCAGTTCTTC. Protein product: CASSSGLAGDQFF. Full variable domain (missing parts from reference TRBV2 and TRBJ2-1): EPEVTQTPSHQVTQMGQEVILRCVPISNHLYFYWYRQILGQKVEFLVSFYNNEISEKSEIFDDQFSVERPDGSNFTLKIRSTKLEDSAMYFCASSSGLAGDQFFGPGTRLTVL.

This rearrangement joins TRBV30 to TRBJ1-2, with D hard to call. Per the germline V gene, CDR1 is GTSNPN and CDR2 is SVGIG (reference sequence). Trimming left V 0 bases short and J 7 bases short, with 12 bases between. This CDR3 spans 13 amino acids. For the CDR3, the DNA is TGTGCCTGGAGTGTCTTGACGGCGTCTGGCTACACCTTC. Protein: CAWSVLTASGYTF.

The chain uses TRBV6-5 and TRBJ1-1; D possibly corresponds to TRBD1 (5 bases). V lost 3 bases and J lost 0, with 11 bases in between. The CDR3 is 15 amino acids. CDR1 is MNHEY and CDR2 is SVGAGI in the germline V gene. The CDR3 reads CASSYLGALNTEAFF. CDR3 sequence (DNA): TGTGCCAGCAGTTATTTAGGGGCCTTGAACACTGAAGCTTTCTTT.

V and J are TRBV27 and TRBJ1-5, with a tentative D call TRBD1 (6 bases). This CDR3 spans 12 amino acids. Looked up from germline, CDR1 is MNHEY and CDR2 is SMNVEV (reference sequence). V lost 11 bases and J 2 bases, leaving 10 bases between the germline ends. The CDR3 nucleotides are TGTGCCGAGGGGGGAGGCAATCAGCCCCAGCATTTT. Its translation: CAEGGGNQPQHF.

The sample holds one count of this clone. The chain has TRBV4-1 and TRBJ1-1, with D perhaps matching TRBD1 (6 bases). The CDR3 has 14 amino acids. Between the trimmed V and J ends, which lost 4 bases and 4 bases, there was a span of 13 bases. Germline CDR1 and CDR2: MGHRA and YSYEKL. DNA for the CDR3: TGCGCCAGCAGCCCAGGGACAAGGGGCACTGAAGCTTTCTTT. Amino acid sequence: CASSPGTRGTEAFF.

The chain links TRBV14 to TRBJ1-1; tentatively, D is TRBD1 (5 bases). The CDR3 contains 15 residues. The V gene's germline CDR1 is SGHDN and CDR2 FVKESK. V was pared by 3 bases and J by 2 bases, with 13 bases between. The CDR3 is CASSHLAGVNTEAFF. DNA for the CDR3: TGTGCCAGCAGCCATCTGGCGGGGGTAAACACTGAAGCTTTCTTT.

This clone has only one observation. The V call is TRBV11-2, the J call TRBJ2-5; D unresolved. The length of the CDR3 is 11 residues. Germline V gene lookup returns CDR1 SGHAT and CDR2 FQNNGV. The V and J ends lost 5 bases and 5 bases respectively, with 6 bases between them. The CDR3 protein is CASSILETQYF. The CDR3 DNA follows: TGTGCCAGCAGCATTCTTGAGACCCAGTACTTC.

V and J are TRBV19 and TRBJ1-1; D is ambiguous. The CDR3 consists of 13 residues. The V gene lost 2 bases and the J gene lost 0 bases, with 4 bases spanning the gap. The germline V gene encodes CDR1 LNHDA and CDR2 SQIVND (reference sequence). CDR3 in DNA: TGTGCCAGTAGTATATCCGTGAACACTGAAGCTTTCTTT. It is translated as CASSISVNTEAFF.

The chain employs TRBV2 and TRBJ1-2, with D possibly matching TRBD1 (5 bases). Germline V gene lookup returns CDR1 SNHLY and CDR2 FYNNEI. The length of the CDR3 is 15 residues. The V end was cut by 6 bases, the J end by 8 bases, with 22 bases between. CDR3: CASRGPGTALWGYTF. The CDR3 region has the DNA TGTGCCAGCAGAGGCCCCGGGACCGCTCTTTGGGGCTACACCTTC.

This clone has only a few counts. The J gene is TRBJ1-2, the V gene TRBV19; D unresolved. This CDR3 is built from 16 residues. Deletions cut 6 bases from V and 2 bases from J, with 19 bases between. In germline, CDR1 is LNHDA, CDR2 SQIVND (reference sequence). The CDR3 here is CASRPTGGFGNYGYTF. The CDR3 bases are TGTGCCAGTAGACCAACGGGCGGGTTTGGCAACTATGGCTACACCTTC.

Points on this clone: A read error may produce the germline difference seen at one junction end. The V call is TRBV7-2, the J call TRBJ2-7, with 7 bases that match TRBD1. CDR3 size: 13 residues. Germline lookup yields CDR1 SGHTA and CDR2 FQGNSA. CDR3 residues: CASSPYLRDSVDF. CDR3 in DNA: TGTGCCAGCAGCCCGTACCTCCGGGACAGCGTAGACTTC.